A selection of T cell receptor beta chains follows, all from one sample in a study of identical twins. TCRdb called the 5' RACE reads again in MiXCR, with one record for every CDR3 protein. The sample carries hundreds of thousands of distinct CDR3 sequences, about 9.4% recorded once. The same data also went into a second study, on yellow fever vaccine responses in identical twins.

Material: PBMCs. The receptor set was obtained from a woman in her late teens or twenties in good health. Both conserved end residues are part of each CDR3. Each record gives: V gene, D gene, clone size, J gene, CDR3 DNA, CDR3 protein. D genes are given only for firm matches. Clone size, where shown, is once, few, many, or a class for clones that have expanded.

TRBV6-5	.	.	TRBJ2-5	TGTGCCAGCAGTTATGGGGGAAACCAAGAGACCCAGTACTTC	CASSYGGNQETQYF
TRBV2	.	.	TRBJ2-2	TGTGCCAACAAGGGGAGAACCGGGGAGCTGTTTTTT	CANKGRTGELFF
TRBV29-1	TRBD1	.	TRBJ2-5	TGCAGCGCTAAGACAGGGGCTGAGGAGACCCAGTACTTC	CSAKTGAEETQYF
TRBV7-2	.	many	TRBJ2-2	TGCGCCAGCAGCTCCACCGGGGAGCTGTTTTTT	CASSSTGELFF
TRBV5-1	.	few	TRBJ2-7	TGCGCCAGCAGCTCGGGGGTGGCGGGGCCTTATTACGAGCAGTACTTC	CASSSGVAGPYYEQYF
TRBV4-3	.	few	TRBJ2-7	TGCGCCTGCAGCCAAGACCACGGCATATGGGGTGAGCAGTACTTC	CACSQDHGIWGEQYF
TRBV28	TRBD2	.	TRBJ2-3	TGTGCCAGCAGCCCCGCCGGGACTAGCGGGAGGGGAAGCACAGATACGCAGTATTTT	CASSPAGTSGRGSTDTQYF
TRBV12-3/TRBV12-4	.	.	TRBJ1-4	TGTGCCAGCAGTTGGGGGGGAAAACTGTTTTTT	CASSWGGKLFF
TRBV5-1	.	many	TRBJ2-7	TGCGCCAGCAGCCGCGCAGGGGTAAAGTCCTACGAGCAGTACTTC	CASSRAGVKSYEQYF
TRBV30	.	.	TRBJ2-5	TGTGCCTGGGGGTGGGGGGATCGCGAGACCCAGTACTTC	CAWGWGDRETQYF
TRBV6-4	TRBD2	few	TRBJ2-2	TGTGCCAGCAGTGATGAACTAGCGGACAACACCGGGGAGCTGTTTTTT	CASSDELADNTGELFF
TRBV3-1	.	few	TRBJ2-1	TGTGCCAGCAGCCGCCTCCGGACGCGCTCCTACAATGAGCAGTTCTTC	CASSRLRTRSYNEQFF
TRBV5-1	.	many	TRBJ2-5	TGCGCCAGCAGGGGACAAATGGGGGAGACCCAGTACTTC	CASRGQMGETQYF
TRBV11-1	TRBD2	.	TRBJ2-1	TGTGCCAGCAGCTTTATCGGGCTGGGACTAGCGCTCTCCTACAATGAGCAGTTCTTC	CASSFIGLGLALSYNEQFF
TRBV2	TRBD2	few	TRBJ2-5	TGTGCCAGCAGTGAGGGGATTAGCGGGAGCGAGACCCAGTACTTC	CASSEGISGSETQYF
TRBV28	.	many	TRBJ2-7	TGTGCCAGCATAGACACGACACTCTCCTACGAGCAGTACTTC	CASIDTTLSYEQYF
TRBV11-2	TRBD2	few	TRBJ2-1	TGTGCCAGCAGCAGAGGTGGGACTAGCGGGATTCGGAATGAGCAGTTCTTC	CASSRGGTSGIRNEQFF
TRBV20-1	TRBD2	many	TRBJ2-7	TGCAGTGCTCGGACGTGGACTAGCGTCATACTATCCTACGAGCAGTACTTC	CSARTWTSVILSYEQYF
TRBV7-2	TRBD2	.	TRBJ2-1	TGTGCCAGCAGCTCTCTGGCGGGAGGGCAGAATGAGCAGTTCTTC	CASSSLAGGQNEQFF
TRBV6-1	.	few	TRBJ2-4	TGTGCCAGCAGGAACGGGGGTGACAAAAACATTCAGTACTTC	CASRNGGDKNIQYF
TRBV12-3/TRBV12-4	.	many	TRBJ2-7	TGTGCCAGCAGTTACGGTGACTACGAGCAGTACTTC	CASSYGDYEQYF
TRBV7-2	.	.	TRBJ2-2	TGTGCCAGCAGTAACCCCCGGACTGCGAACACCGGGGAGCTGTTTTTT	CASSNPRTANTGELFF
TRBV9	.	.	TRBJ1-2	TGTGCCAGCAGAGGGGGGGGCCACTATGGCTACACCTTC	CASRGGGHYGYTF
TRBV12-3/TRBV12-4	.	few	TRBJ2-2	TGTGCCAGCAGCCTCCCTTTACCCAGCGCCGGGGAGCTGTTTTTT	CASSLPLPSAGELFF
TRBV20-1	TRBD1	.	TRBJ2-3	TGCAGTGCTAGAGATCCCGACAGGGGGCATGGTGGTACGCAGTATTTT	CSARDPDRGHGGTQYF
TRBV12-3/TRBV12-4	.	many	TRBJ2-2	TGTGCCAGCAGTCAGGGGTCCGGGGAGCTGTTTTTT	CASSQGSGELFF
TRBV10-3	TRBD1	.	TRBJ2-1	TGTGCCATCAGTGACAGACAGGGACAGAGCCCAAATGAGCAGTTCTTC	CAISDRQGQSPNEQFF
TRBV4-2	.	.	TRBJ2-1	TGTGCCAGCAGCCAAGACGGACAGAAGAACAATGAGCAGTTCTTC	CASSQDGQKNNEQFF
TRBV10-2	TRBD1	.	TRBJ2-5	TGCGCCAGCAGGGTGGGACAGGGTTCAGAGACCCAGTACTTC	CASRVGQGSETQYF
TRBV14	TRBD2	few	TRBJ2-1	TGTGCCAGCAGCCAAGGCCGGACTAGCGGGGGTAGGAGTTCCTACAATGAGCAGTTCTTC	CASSQGRTSGGRSSYNEQFF
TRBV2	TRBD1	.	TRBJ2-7	TGTGCCAGCAGACTGACAGGGGGCGCGTCCTACGAGCAGTACTTC	CASRLTGGASYEQYF
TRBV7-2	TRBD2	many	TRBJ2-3	TGTGCCAGCAGCTTAGGTATAGGACTAGTCCCAGATACGCAGTATTTT	CASSLGIGLVPDTQYF
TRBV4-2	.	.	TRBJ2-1	TGTGCCAGCAGCCAAGAAGCTCCGGGGGAGCAGTTCTTC	CASSQEAPGEQFF
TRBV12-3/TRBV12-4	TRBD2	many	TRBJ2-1	TGTGCCAGCAGTTCGCCAGGACTAGCGGACCTCCAGGGAGAGCAGTTCTTC	CASSSPGLADLQGEQFF
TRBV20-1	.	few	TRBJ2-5	TGCAGTGCTAGGGGGGAGACCCAGTACTTC	CSARGETQYF
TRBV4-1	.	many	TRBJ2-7	TGCGCCAGCAGCCAAGATGTTACCCAGGAACAGCAGTACTTC	CASSQDVTQEQQYF
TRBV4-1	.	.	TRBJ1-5	TGCGCCAGCAGCCCTGGATGGCGAGGGGTGAGCAATCAGCCCCAGCATTTT	CASSPGWRGVSNQPQHF
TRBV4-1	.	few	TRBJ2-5	TGCGCCAGCAGCCAAGATTACGGGACTGCGTACCAAGAGACCCAGTACTTC	CASSQDYGTAYQETQYF
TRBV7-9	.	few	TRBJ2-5	TGTGCCAGCAGCTTCTTGGCAGGGGGGGAGACCCAGTACTTC	CASSFLAGGETQYF
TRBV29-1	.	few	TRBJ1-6	TGCAGCGCGGGGCGAGAAGGGTCACCCCTCCACTTT	CSAGREGSPLHF
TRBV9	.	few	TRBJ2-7	TGTGCCAGCAGCGTAGATGGAGTCTCCTACGAGCAGTACTTC	CASSVDGVSYEQYF
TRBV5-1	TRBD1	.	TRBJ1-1	TGCGCCAGCAGCGAGGGGGACAGGGGGCCTTCGGGCACTGAAGCTTTCTTT	CASSEGDRGPSGTEAFF
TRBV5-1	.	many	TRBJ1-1	TGCGCCAGCAGCACCTTACAGGGAGGGGACACTGAAGCTTTCTTT	CASSTLQGGDTEAFF
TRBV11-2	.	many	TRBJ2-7	TGTGCCAGCAGCTTAGATAACTCCCGGCAGTACTTC	CASSLDNSRQYF
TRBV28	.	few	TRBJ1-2	TGTGCCAGCGAGGGCTATGGCTACACCTTC	CASEGYGYTF
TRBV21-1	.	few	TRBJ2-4	TGTGCCAGCAGCAAATCTCATAGAGCCAAAAACATTCAGTACTTC	CASSKSHRAKNIQYF
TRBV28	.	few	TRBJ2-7	TGTGCCAGCAGTTTATCTGACGCGCCGGACTACGAGCAGTACTTC	CASSLSDAPDYEQYF
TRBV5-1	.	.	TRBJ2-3	TGCGCCAGCAGCTTTCGCGGGGGCCATACGCAGTATTTT	CASSFRGGHTQYF
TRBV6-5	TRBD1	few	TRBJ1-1	TGTGCCAGCAGCCCAATTGGACAGGGAATGAACACTGAAGCTTTCTTT	CASSPIGQGMNTEAFF
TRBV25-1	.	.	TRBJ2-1	TGTGCCAGCAGTGAATGGGGCGGACTGGGGGACAATGAGCAGTTCTTC	CASSEWGGLGDNEQFF
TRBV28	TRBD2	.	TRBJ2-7	TGTGCCAGCAGGTTAGCGGGTGCTCCCAGCTCCTACGAGCAGTACTTC	CASRLAGAPSSYEQYF
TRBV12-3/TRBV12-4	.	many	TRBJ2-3	TGTGCCAGCAGTTTAGCGATTAGCGGAAACACAGATACGCAGTATTTT	CASSLAISGNTDTQYF
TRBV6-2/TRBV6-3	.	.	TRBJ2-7	TGTGCCAGCAGACCCGTGAGGGCGGTATACGAGCAGTACTTC	CASRPVRAVYEQYF
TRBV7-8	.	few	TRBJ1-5	TGTGCCAGCAGGCCCGGTGAGATAAACAATCAGCCCCAGCATTTT	CASRPGEINNQPQHF
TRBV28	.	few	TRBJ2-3	TGTGCCAGCAGTTTACGTCTGGGGGCAGGCACAGATACGCAGTATTTT	CASSLRLGAGTDTQYF
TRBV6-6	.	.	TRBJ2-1	TGTGCCAGCAAGTCGGTGAATGAGCAGTTCTTC	CASKSVNEQFF
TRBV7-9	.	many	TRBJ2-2	TGTGCCAGCAGCTTAGTGGGCGGGGAGCTGTTTTTT	CASSLVGGELFF